The 19 T cell receptor beta chains below were found in one sample sequenced in a study of CD8 T cells in ankylosing spondylitis. Findings and limits, study-wide: Typical of ankylosing spondylitis blood, it appeared, was a TCR beta motif of under 10 highly homologous variants.

From the 5' RACE reads, TCRdb called clonotypes with MiXCR, one entry per CDR3 protein. The data show 350,000 to 450,000 distinct CDR3 sequences, roughly 26% seen once. These TCRs' antigens remain unknown. Source material: blood, either unsorted or a sorted T cell fraction (not recorded which). The origin of the receptors is a male donor with ankylosing spondylitis.

This chain uses TRBV20-1 with TRBJ1-2; D gene ambiguous. CDR3 length: 13 residues. Trimming pared 4 bases from V and 0 bases from J, leaving 9 bases between. Germline loops: CDR1 DFQATT, CDR2 SNEGSKA (reference sequence). CDR3 nucleotide sequence: TGCAGTGCTAAACGGGGTACTAACTATGGCTACACCTTC. Amino acids: CSAKRGTNYGYTF.

This clonotype was picked up a small number of times. This sequence joins TRBV3-1 and TRBJ1-1, with D uncertain. The V gene lost 2 bases and the J gene lost 6 bases, with 7 bases spanning the gap. The CDR3 is 12 residues long. The germline CDR1 and CDR2 sequences are LGHDT and YNNKEL (reference sequence). The CDR3 here is CASSQRMAEAFF. In DNA, the CDR3 is TGTGCCAGCAGCCAACGGATGGCTGAAGCTTTCTTT.

This clonotype turned up a few times. The chain recombines TRBV29-1 with TRBJ1-2; D is undetermined. Between the trimmed V and J ends, which lost 3 bases and 2 bases, there was a span of 4 bases. The CDR3 has 11 amino acids. Looked up from germline, CDR1 is SQVTM and CDR2 is ANQGSEA. In nucleotides, the CDR3 is TGCAGCGTTGAGGGGAACTATGGCTACACCTTC. Amino acid sequence: CSVEGNYGYTF.

The rearrangement joins TRBV5-1 to TRBJ2-3; D gene uncertain. The CDR3 loop spans 13 amino acids. Germline CDR1 SGHRS, CDR2 YFSETQ. The V end lost 4 bases, the J end lost 5 bases, and 11 bases lay between the germline ends. The CDR3 region is CASSQISRDTQYF. Here the CDR3 DNA reads TGCGCCAGCAGCCAGATATCCCGAGATACGCAGTATTTT. Full variable domain (outside the CDR3, taken from reference TRBV5-1 and TRBJ2-3): KAGVTQTPRYLIKTRGQQVTLSCSPISGHRSVSWYQQTPGQGLQFLFEYFSETQRNKGNFPGRFSGRQFSNSRSEMNVSTLELGDSALYLCASSQISRDTQYFGPGTRLTVL.

The chain recombines TRBV2 with TRBJ1-1; D uncertain. This CDR3 is built from 13 residues. With 3 bases removed from V and 7 bases from J, the gap between germline ends came to 12 bases. From germline, CDR1 is SNHLY and CDR2 FYNNEI. CDR3 sequence reads: CASSESQNFEAFF. DNA of the CDR3: TGTGCCAGCAGTGAGAGCCAGAACTTTGAAGCTTTCTTT.

This clonotype has just a few counts. V is TRBV7-9 and J is TRBJ1-3; no clear D gene. The V gene's germline CDR1 is SEHNR and CDR2 FQNEAQ (reference sequence). V was pared by 7 bases and J by 4 bases, with 14 bases between. This CDR3 comprises 14 residues. DNA of the CDR3: TGTGCCAGCACCCCGCGGGCCTTGGGAAACACCATATATTTT. Its protein is CASTPRALGNTIYF.

This clonotype occurred a few times. The rearrangement uses TRBV30 and TRBJ1-5; maybe TRBD1 (5 bases). Germline assignment: CDR1 GTSNPN and CDR2 SVGIG (reference sequence). This CDR3 region has 13 residues. V was cut by 0 bases and J by 3 bases, with 6 bases left in between. The CDR3 DNA follows: TGTGCCTGGAGTGTGACAGACAATCAGCCCCAGCATTTT. The encoded protein is CAWSVTDNQPQHF.

This clonotype turned up a few times. The rearrangement uses TRBV5-1 and TRBJ1-3; no definite D call. Per germline, CDR1 SGHRS and CDR2 YFSETQ. This CDR3 is built from 15 residues. V shed 4 bases and J shed 0 bases, with 11 bases lying between them. CDR3: CASSLLGISGNTIYF. CDR3 sequence (DNA): TGCGCCAGCAGCCTACTCGGGATCTCTGGAAACACCATATATTTT.

V is TRBV4-2 and J is TRBJ2-2, with TRBD2 matching 9 bases. V shed 0 bases and J 7 bases; nucleotides not matched to a gene: 6. From germline, CDR1 is LGHNA and CDR2 YNFKEQ. The CDR3 is 16 amino acids. As DNA, the CDR3 is TGTGCCAGCAGCCAAGATGCAGCGGGAGGTAGCGGGGAGCTGTTTTTT. Translated, it gives CASSQDAAGGSGELFF.

This clonotype was picked up a small number of times. This chain links TRBV20-1 with TRBJ2-3; D is unresolved. Trimming shortened V by 3 bases and J by 2 bases, and 12 bases separated the two germline ends. Germline values: CDR1 DFQATT, CDR2 SNEGSKA (reference sequence). The length of the CDR3 is 14 residues. As DNA, the CDR3 is TGCAGTGCTAGTGTTACTTTTAACACAGATACGCAGTATTTT. It codes for CSASVTFNTDTQYF.

This clonotype showed up just a few times. The gene calls are TRBV5-1 and TRBJ2-1; D is unresolved. Germline V CDR1 and CDR2: SGHRS, YFSETQ. CDR3 length equals 13 residues. V was shortened by 4 bases and J by 10 bases, with 15 bases between the two germline ends. CDR3 nucleotide sequence: TGCGCCAGCAGCCTGGGCAGTACTTCAGAGCAGTTCTTC. Protein sequence: CASSLGSTSEQFF.

This chain connects TRBV19 to TRBJ1-4; D uncertain. The CDR3 runs 14 residues. V lost 10 bases to trimming and J lost 0 bases, with 12 bases between them. The germline gives CDR1 LNHDA, CDR2 SQIVND (reference sequence). CDR3 sequence: CATRARATNEKLFF. CDR3 nucleotides: TGTGCCACCCGGGCCCGTGCAACTAATGAAAAACTGTTTTTT.

The V call is TRBV15, the J call TRBJ1-2; D gene unclear. Looked up from germline, CDR1 is LNHNV and CDR2 is YYDKDF (reference sequence). The CDR3 contains 15 residues. V gave up 0 bases and J gave up 4 bases, with 12 bases separating them. CDR3 bases: TGTGCCACCAGCAGAGATGAAAATGTGGTCTATGGCTACACCTTC. It codes for CATSRDENVVYGYTF.

This clonotype was observed a handful of times. The chain is built from TRBV20-1 and TRBJ1-1; D is unclear. The V gene's germline CDR1 is DFQATT and CDR2 SNEGSKA (reference sequence). V lost 2 bases and J lost 5, with 18 bases in between. There are 15 residues in the CDR3. The CDR3 region has the DNA TGCAGTGCTAGACTAGACTGGACGTCTGAGACTGAAGCTTTCTTT. Its translation is CSARLDWTSETEAFF.

The CDR3 sequence: CSASKGLAGFGYNEQFF. The DNA of the CDR3 is TGCAGTGCTTCGAAGGGACTAGCGGGCTTTGGGTACAATGAGCAGTTCTTC. The J gene is TRBJ2-1, the V gene TRBV20-1, with 12 bases fitting TRBD2. CDR1 is DFQATT, CDR2 SNEGSKA, per germline (reference sequence). The CDR3 runs 17 residues. V was clipped by 5 bases and J by 4 bases; unmatched bases: 12.

This clonotype was seen a few times. This chain connects TRBV4-1 to TRBJ2-3; 8 nucleotides align to TRBD1. The CDR3 has 16 amino acids. Germline V gene lookup returns CDR1 MGHRA and CDR2 YSYEKL. The V segment lost 1 base and the J segment 2 bases; nucleotides outside the gene matches: 5. In DNA, the CDR3 is TGCGCCAGCAGCCAAGTCGACAGGGGAACCACAGATACGCAGTATTTT. It codes for CASSQVDRGTTDTQYF.

A few counts support this clonotype. The chain employs TRBV20-1 and TRBJ2-1, with 9 positions matching TRBD2. Trimming took 6 bases from V and 8 from J; bases not matched to a gene: 14. Germline CDR1 DFQATT, CDR2 SNEGSKA (reference sequence). CDR3 length: 15 residues. In nucleotides, the CDR3 is TGCAGTGCCTATGGTAGCGGGAGCCCCCGCCATGAGCAGTTCTTC. This gives the protein CSAYGSGSPRHEQFF.

This chain links TRBV20-1 with TRBJ2-3, with D unclear. The CDR3 extends over 16 amino acids. Per the germline V gene, CDR1 is DFQATT and CDR2 is SNEGSKA (reference sequence). Deletions cut 6 bases from V and 0 bases from J, with 19 bases between. The CDR3 region has the DNA TGCAGTGCCCCTACCGAGGACCCATCTAGCACAGATACGCAGTATTTT. This codes for CSAPTEDPSSTDTQYF.

This clonotype appeared a few times. CDR3 sequence reads: CASSQRGEGANGYTF. CDR3 DNA sequence: TGTGCCAGCAGCCAGAGGGGGGAGGGGGCGAATGGCTACACCTTC. The rearrangement joins TRBV7-2 to TRBJ1-2; 7 positions agree with TRBD1. This CDR3 region has 15 residues. Germline CDR1 SGHTA, CDR2 FQGNSA. The V gene end was trimmed by 5 bases and the J gene end by 6 bases; junction bases not matched to a gene: 12.